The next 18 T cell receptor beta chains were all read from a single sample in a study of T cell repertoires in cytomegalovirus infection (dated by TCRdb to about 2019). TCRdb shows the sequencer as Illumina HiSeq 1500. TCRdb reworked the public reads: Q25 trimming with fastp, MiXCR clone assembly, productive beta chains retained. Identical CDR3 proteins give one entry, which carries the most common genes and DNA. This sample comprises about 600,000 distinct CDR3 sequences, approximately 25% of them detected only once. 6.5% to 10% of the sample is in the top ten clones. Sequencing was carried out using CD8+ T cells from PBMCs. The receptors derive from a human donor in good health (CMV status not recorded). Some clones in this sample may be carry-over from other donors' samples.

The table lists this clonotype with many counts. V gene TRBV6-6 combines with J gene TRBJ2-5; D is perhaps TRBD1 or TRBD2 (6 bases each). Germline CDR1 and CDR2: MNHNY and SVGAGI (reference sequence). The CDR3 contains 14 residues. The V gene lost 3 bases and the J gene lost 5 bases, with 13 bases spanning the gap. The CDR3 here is CASSYPGARETQYF. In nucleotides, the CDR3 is TGTGCCAGCAGTTATCCGGGGGCCCGGGAGACCCAGTACTTC.

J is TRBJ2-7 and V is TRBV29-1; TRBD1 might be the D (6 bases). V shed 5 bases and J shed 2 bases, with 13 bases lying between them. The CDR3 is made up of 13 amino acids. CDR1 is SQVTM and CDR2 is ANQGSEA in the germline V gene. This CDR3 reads CSVIPGHPYEQYF. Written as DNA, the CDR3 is TGCAGCGTTATTCCGGGACACCCCTACGAGCAGTACTTC.

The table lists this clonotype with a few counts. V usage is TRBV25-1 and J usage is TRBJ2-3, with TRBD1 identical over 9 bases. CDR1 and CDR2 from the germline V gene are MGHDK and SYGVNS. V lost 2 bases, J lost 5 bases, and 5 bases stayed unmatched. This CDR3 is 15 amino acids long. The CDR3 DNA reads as TGTGCCAGCAGTGAAATGGACAGGGGAAAAGATACGCAGTATTTT. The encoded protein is CASSEMDRGKDTQYF.

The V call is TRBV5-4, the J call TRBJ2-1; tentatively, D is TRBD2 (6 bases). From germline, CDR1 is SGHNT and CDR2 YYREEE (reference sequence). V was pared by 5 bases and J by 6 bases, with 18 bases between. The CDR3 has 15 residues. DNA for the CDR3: TGTGCCAGCAGACCAGTCACGGGGGTATCCAATGAGCAGTTCTTC. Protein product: CASRPVTGVSNEQFF.

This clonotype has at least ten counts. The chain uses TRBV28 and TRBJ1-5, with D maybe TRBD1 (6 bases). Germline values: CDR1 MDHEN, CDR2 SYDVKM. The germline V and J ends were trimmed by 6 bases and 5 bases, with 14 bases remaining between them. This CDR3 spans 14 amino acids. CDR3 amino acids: CASSLPGADQPQHF. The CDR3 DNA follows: TGTGCCAGCAGCCTTCCGGGGGCGGATCAGCCCCAGCATTTT.

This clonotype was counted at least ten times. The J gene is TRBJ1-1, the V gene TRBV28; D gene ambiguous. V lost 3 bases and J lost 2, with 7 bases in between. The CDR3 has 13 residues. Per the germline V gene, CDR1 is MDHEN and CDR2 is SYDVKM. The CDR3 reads CASSFDGNTEAFF. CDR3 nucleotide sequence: TGTGCCAGCAGTTTCGACGGAAACACTGAAGCTTTCTTT.

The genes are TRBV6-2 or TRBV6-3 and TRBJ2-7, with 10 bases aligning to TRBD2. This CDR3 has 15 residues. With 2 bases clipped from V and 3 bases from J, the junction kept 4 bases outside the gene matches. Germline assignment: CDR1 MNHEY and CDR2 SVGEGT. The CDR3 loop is CASSYDPSGGYEQYV. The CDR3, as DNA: TGTGCCAGCAGTTACGATCCTAGCGGGGGCTACGAGCAGTACGTC.

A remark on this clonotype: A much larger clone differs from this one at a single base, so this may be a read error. CDR3 sequence reads: CASSYSTGVDTYEQYF. The CDR3 nucleotides read TGTGCCAGCAGTTACTCGACAGGGGTGGACACCTACGAGCAGTACTTC. The chain carries TRBV6-8 and TRBJ2-7; TRBD1 matches 8 bases. The V gene's germline CDR1 is MNHGY and CDR2 SAAAGT. Trimming removed 0 bases from V and 2 bases from J; junction bases left unmatched: 6. There are 16 residues in the CDR3.

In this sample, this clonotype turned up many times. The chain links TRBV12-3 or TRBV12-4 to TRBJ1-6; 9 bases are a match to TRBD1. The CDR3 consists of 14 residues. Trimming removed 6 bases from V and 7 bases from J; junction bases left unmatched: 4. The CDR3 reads CASSKTGGNSPLHF. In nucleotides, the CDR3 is TGTGCCAGCAGCAAAACAGGGGGCAATTCACCCCTCCACTTT.

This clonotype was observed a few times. In DNA form, the CDR3 reads TGCAGCGTTGCCCTAGCGGGGGGAATTCCCCAAGAGACCCAGTACTTC. Protein sequence: CSVALAGGIPQETQYF. This rearrangement joins TRBV29-1 to TRBJ2-5, with TRBD2 identical over 11 bases. J was trimmed by 1 base and V by 4 bases; bases with no gene match: 8. The CDR3 consists of 16 residues. Germline V gene sequence: CDR1 SQVTM, CDR2 ANQGSEA.

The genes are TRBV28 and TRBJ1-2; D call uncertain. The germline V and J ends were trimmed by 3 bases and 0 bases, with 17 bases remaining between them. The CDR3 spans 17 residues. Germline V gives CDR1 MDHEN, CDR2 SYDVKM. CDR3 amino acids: CASSLGTHTDTNYGYTF. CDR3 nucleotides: TGTGCCAGCAGTTTGGGAACCCACACGGATACTAACTATGGCTACACCTTC.

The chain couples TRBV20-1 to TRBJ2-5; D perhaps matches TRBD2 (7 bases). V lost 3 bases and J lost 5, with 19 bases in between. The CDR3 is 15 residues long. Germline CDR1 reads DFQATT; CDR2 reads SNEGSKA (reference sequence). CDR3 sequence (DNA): TGCAGTGCTAGTTCGGGGAGGGGGACCGGCGAGACCCAGTACTTC. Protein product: CSASSGRGTGETQYF.

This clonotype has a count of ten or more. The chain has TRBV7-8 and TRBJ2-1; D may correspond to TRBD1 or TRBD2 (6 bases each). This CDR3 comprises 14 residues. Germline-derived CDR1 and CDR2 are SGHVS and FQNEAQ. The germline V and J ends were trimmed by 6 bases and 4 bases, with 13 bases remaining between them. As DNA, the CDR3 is TGTGCCAGCAGTAATCGGGGGCGATACAATGAGCAGTTCTTC. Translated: CASSNRGRYNEQFF.

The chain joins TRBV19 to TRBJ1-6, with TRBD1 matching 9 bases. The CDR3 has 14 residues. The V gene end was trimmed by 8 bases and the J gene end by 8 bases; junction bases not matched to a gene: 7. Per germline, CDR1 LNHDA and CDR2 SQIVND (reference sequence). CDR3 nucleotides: TGTGCCAGTCGAGACTGGACAGGGGATTCACCCCTCCACTTT. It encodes CASRDWTGDSPLHF.

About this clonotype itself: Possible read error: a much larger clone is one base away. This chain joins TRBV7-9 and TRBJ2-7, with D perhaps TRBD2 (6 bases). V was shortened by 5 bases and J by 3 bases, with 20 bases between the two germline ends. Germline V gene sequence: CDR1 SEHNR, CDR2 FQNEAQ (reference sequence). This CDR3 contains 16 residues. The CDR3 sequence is CASSATETSVRYEQYF. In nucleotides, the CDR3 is TGTGCCAGCAGCGCGACCGAGACTAGTGTCCGCTACGAGCAGTACTTC.

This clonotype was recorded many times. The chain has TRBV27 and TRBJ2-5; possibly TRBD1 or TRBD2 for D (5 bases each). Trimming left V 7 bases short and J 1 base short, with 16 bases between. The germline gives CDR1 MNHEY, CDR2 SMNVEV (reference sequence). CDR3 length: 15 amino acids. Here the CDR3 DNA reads TGTGCCAGCACGAGGGGCGTAGGCGGCCAAGAGACCCAGTACTTC. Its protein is CASTRGVGGQETQYF.

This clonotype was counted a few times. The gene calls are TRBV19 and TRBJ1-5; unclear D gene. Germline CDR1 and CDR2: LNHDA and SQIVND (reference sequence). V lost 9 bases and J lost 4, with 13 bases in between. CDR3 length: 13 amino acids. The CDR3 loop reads CASWAGKNQPQHF. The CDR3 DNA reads TGTGCCAGCTGGGCGGGGAAAAATCAGCCCCAGCATTTT. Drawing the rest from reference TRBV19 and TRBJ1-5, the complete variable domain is DGGITQSPKYLFRKEGQNVTLSCEQNLNHDAMYWYRQDPGQGLRLIYYSQIVNDFQKGDIAEGYSVSREKKESFPLTVTSAQKNPTAFYLCASWAGKNQPQHFGDGTRLSIL.

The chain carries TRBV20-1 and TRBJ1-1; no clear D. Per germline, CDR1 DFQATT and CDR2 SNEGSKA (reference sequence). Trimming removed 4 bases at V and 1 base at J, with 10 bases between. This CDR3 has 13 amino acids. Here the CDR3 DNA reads TGCAGTGCTAACGGACGGGAGAACACTGAAGCTTTCTTT. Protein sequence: CSANGRENTEAFF.